The 2 T cell receptor beta chains below all came from one sample that was sequenced in a study of T-cell memory formation after mild COVID-19. TCRdb reprocessed the 5' RACE reads via MiXCR and lists one record per CDR3 protein. The sample lists under 450,000 distinct CDR3 sequences, roughly 14% seen once, with roughly 22% in the top ten. Sequences were obtained from PBMCs or a T cell subset sorted from them (not recorded which). The receptor set was obtained from a young man who had mild COVID-19 (a few samples of this study predate the infection). Cell type and time point are not known.

The chain employs TRBV7-9 and TRBJ2-7, with 9 bases lining up with TRBD1. The CDR3 is made up of 14 amino acids. J lost 5 bases, V lost 4 bases, and 6 bases had no gene match. Per germline, CDR1 SEHNR and CDR2 FQNEAQ (reference sequence). The CDR3 sequence is CASSSGTGIDEQYV. The CDR3 DNA is TGTGCCAGCAGCTCGGGGACAGGGATCGACGAGCAGTACGTC.

V is TRBV5-1 and J is TRBJ2-1, with 9 bases matching TRBD2. Germline V gene data show CDR1 as SGHRS and CDR2 as YFSETQ. The CDR3 has 14 residues. The V and J ends lost 7 bases and 9 bases, in that order; junction bases with no gene match: 11. CDR3 amino acids: CASASSSGGGEQFF. CDR3 sequence (DNA): TGCGCCAGCGCCTCGAGTAGCGGGGGTGGTGAGCAGTTCTTC.